The clone carrying this T cell receptor beta chain was seen only a few times. This specimen belongs to a study of patients and donors after allogeneic stem cell transplantation. TCRdb re-analysed the RT-PCR reads in MiXCR, keeping a single row per CDR3 protein. Of about 960,000 distinct CDR3 sequences in the sample, roughly 18% were seen once. V gave up 6 bases and J gave up 5 bases; unmatched junction bases: 10. The CDR3 is 14 amino acids. Germline CDR1 and CDR2: DFQATT and SNEGSKA (reference sequence). The sequencing input was blood, either unsorted or a sorted T cell fraction (not recorded which). The sequence was obtained from a human donor who was either an allogeneic HSCT recipient or a stem cell or donor lymphocyte infusion donor (not recorded which). It is not recorded whose cells these are; they may come from a transplant donor. The rearrangement links TRBV20-1 to TRBJ1-1, with 9 positions matching TRBD1. Here the CDR3 DNA reads TGCAGTGCCAAAATCGCCGGGACAGGGACTGAAGCTTTCTTT. Translation gives CSAKIAGTGTEAFF.